This is a list of T cell receptor beta chains from one sample in a study of T-cell reconstitution after alpha-beta-depleted transplantation in children. MiXCR, applied by TCRdb to the PCR reads, yields one record per CDR3 protein. Among approximately 500,000 distinct CDR3 sequences listed, 27% were seen once. The sample was PBMCs, taken before TCRalphabeta/CD19-depleted stem cell transplant. The source is a boy under two years old with Wiskott-Aldrich syndrome, due to receive a stem cell transplant. The CDR3 runs from the conserved cysteine through the conserved F or W. The order of the fields is J gene, V gene, clone size, D gene, CDR3 DNA, CDR3 protein. The D gene is left open where the match is weak. Some rows have no size entry. The others give once, few or many, or a class for an expanded clone.

j_call: TRBJ2-1; v_call: TRBV20-1; clone_size: -; d_call: TRBD2; cdr3_nt: TGCAGTGCTAGAGATCTTCGTGGGACTAGCGGGGATACGAGCTCCTACAATGAGCAGTTCTTC; cdr3_aa: CSARDLRGTSGDTSSYNEQFF
j_call: TRBJ2-5; v_call: TRBV11-1; clone_size: -; d_call: -; cdr3_nt: TGTGCCAGCACTAAGTGGGCCCAGGGGTTACTGGTTCAAGAGACCCAGTACTTC; cdr3_aa: CASTKWAQGLLVQETQYF
j_call: TRBJ2-7; v_call: TRBV10-3; clone_size: -; d_call: -; cdr3_nt: TGTGCCATCAGTACAGACTACGAGCAGTACTTC; cdr3_aa: CAISTDYEQYF
j_call: TRBJ2-2; v_call: TRBV6-1; clone_size: -; d_call: -; cdr3_nt: TGTGCCAGCAGTGAGACGGGATCCGGGGAGCTGTTTTTT; cdr3_aa: CASSETGSGELFF
j_call: TRBJ2-7; v_call: TRBV5-1; clone_size: -; d_call: -; cdr3_nt: TGCGCCAGCAGCTTGGCCGGAGGGGGCATCTACGAGCAGTACTTC; cdr3_aa: CASSLAGGGIYEQYF
j_call: TRBJ2-7; v_call: TRBV5-1; clone_size: -; d_call: -; cdr3_nt: TGCGCCAGCAGCTTGGAGTGGGGGTCAGACGAGCAGTACTTC; cdr3_aa: CASSLEWGSDEQYF
j_call: TRBJ2-1; v_call: TRBV12-3/TRBV12-4; clone_size: once; d_call: -; cdr3_nt: TGTGCCAGCAGATCAGGGACACCGGAAGACGCCTCCTACAATGAGCAGTTCTTC; cdr3_aa: CASRSGTPEDASYNEQFF
j_call: TRBJ2-1; v_call: TRBV7-6; clone_size: -; d_call: -; cdr3_nt: TGTGCCAGCAGCGATAAGGCGTTTTACAATGAGCAGTTCTTC; cdr3_aa: CASSDKAFYNEQFF
j_call: TRBJ2-3; v_call: TRBV7-9; clone_size: few; d_call: -; cdr3_nt: TGTGCCAGCAGCTTAGTAGGGCCGGATAGCACAGATACGCAGTATTTT; cdr3_aa: CASSLVGPDSTDTQYF
j_call: TRBJ2-5; v_call: TRBV11-2; clone_size: few; d_call: TRBD2; cdr3_nt: TGTGCCAGCAGCTTAGTAGAGGGCGGGAGGACTCAAGAGACCCAGTACTTC; cdr3_aa: CASSLVEGGRTQETQYF
j_call: TRBJ2-5; v_call: TRBV12-3/TRBV12-4; clone_size: few; d_call: TRBD2; cdr3_nt: TGTGCCAGCAGTCCTAGCGGGAGAGGAGAGACCCAGTACTTC; cdr3_aa: CASSPSGRGETQYF
j_call: TRBJ2-6; v_call: TRBV9; clone_size: few; d_call: -; cdr3_nt: TGTGCCAGCAGCGTGACAACGCGGTCTGGGGCCAACGTCCTGACTTTC; cdr3_aa: CASSVTTRSGANVLTF
j_call: TRBJ2-7; v_call: TRBV12-3/TRBV12-4; clone_size: -; d_call: -; cdr3_nt: TGTGCCAGCAGCCCGGGACTGTCCAAAGGGTACGAGCAGTACTTC; cdr3_aa: CASSPGLSKGYEQYF
j_call: TRBJ2-5; v_call: TRBV20-1; clone_size: once; d_call: -; cdr3_nt: TGCAGTGCTAGAGATTGGACCGACCCACGGAGGACCCAGTACTTC; cdr3_aa: CSARDWTDPRRTQYF
j_call: TRBJ1-3; v_call: TRBV28; clone_size: -; d_call: -; cdr3_nt: TGTGCCAGCAGTTTAACCCTCGGCCGGGGTGGAAACACCATATATTTT; cdr3_aa: CASSLTLGRGGNTIYF
j_call: TRBJ2-5; v_call: TRBV2; clone_size: -; d_call: -; cdr3_nt: TGTGCCAGCAGTGAAGCATGGGCATACCAAGAGACCCAGTACTTC; cdr3_aa: CASSEAWAYQETQYF
j_call: TRBJ2-5; v_call: TRBV27; clone_size: -; d_call: TRBD1; cdr3_nt: TGTGCCAGCAGTTTAAGGGGGCAGTGGACGGAGACCCAGTACTTC; cdr3_aa: CASSLRGQWTETQYF